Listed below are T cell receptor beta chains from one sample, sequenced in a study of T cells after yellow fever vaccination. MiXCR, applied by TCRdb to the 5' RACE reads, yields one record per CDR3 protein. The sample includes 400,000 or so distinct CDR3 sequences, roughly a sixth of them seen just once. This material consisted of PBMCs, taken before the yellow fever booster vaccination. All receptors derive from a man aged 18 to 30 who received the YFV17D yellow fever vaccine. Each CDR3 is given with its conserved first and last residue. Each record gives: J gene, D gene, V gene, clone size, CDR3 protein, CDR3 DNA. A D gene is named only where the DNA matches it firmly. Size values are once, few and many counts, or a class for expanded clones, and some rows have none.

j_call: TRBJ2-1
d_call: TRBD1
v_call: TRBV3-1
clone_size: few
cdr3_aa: CASRGQGTSYNEQFF
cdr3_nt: TGTGCCAGCAGGGGACAGGGGACTTCCTACAATGAGCAGTTCTTC

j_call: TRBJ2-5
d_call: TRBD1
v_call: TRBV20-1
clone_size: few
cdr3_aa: CSARDRAGEETQYF
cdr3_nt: TGCAGTGCTAGGGACAGGGCAGGGGAGGAGACCCAGTACTTC

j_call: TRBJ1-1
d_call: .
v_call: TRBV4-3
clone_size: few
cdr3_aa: CASSPGWGLNTEAFF
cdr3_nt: TGCGCCAGCAGCCCAGGGTGGGGGCTAAACACTGAAGCTTTCTTT

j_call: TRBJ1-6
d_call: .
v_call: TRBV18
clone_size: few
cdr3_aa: CASSQDSTAGGSPLHF
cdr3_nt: TGTGCCAGCTCACAGGATTCGACAGCTGGAGGTTCACCCCTCCACTTT

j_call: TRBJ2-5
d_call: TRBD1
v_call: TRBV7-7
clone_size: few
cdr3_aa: CASSQTGGLETQYF
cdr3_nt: TGTGCCAGCAGCCAGACAGGGGGCCTAGAGACCCAGTACTTC

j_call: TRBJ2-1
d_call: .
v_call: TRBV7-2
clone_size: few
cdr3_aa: CASSLIRRGEGEQFF
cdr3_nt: TGTGCCAGCAGCTTAATTCGAAGGGGAGAAGGTGAGCAGTTCTTC

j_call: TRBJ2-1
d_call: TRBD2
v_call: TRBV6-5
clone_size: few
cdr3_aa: CASRLGGARFF
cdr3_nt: TGTGCCAGCAGGCTCGGGGGGGCCCGGTTCTTC

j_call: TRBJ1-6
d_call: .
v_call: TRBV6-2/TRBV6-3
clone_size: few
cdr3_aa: CASSRHGRNSPLHF
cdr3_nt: TGTGCCAGCAGTCGACACGGTAGGAATTCACCCCTCCACTTT

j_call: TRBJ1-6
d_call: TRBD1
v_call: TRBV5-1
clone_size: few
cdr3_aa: CASRWDSWNSPLHF
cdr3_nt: TGCGCCAGCAGATGGGACAGTTGGAATTCACCCCTCCACTTT

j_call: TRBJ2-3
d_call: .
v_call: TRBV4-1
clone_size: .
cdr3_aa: CASSQVETSTDTQYF
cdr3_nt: TGCGCCAGCAGCCAAGTTGAAACTAGCACAGATACGCAGTATTTT

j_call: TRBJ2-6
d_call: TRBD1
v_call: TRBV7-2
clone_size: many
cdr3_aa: CASSAGTGAGANVLTF
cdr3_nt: TGTGCCAGCAGCGCCGGCACAGGGGCTGGGGCCAACGTCCTGACTTTC

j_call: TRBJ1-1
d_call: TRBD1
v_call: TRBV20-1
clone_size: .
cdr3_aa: CSASRGEGAEAFF
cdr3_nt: TGCAGTGCTAGCAGGGGGGAGGGTGCTGAAGCTTTCTTT

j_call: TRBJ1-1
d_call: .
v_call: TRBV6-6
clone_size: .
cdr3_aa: CASSLDTTKEAFF
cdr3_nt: TGTGCCAGCAGCCTGGACACAACGAAGGAGGCTTTCTTT

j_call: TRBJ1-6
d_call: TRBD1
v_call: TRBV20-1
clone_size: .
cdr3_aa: CSARGATGESFYNSPLHF
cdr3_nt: TGCAGTGCTAGAGGAGCAACAGGGGAATCTTTCTATAATTCACCCCTCCACTTT

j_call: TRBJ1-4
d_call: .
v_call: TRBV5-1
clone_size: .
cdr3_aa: CASSLEGRSNEKLFF
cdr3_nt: TGCGCCAGCAGCTTGGAGGGACGGTCGAATGAAAAACTGTTTTTT

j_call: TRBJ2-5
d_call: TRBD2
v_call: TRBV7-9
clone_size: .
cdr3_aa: CASSLGLAGEYQETQYF
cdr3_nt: TGTGCCAGCAGCTTGGGCCTAGCGGGGGAGTACCAAGAGACCCAGTACTTC